This TCR beta chain was documented in a study of beta chain features in type 1 diabetes. Since all of the isolated RNA was reverse transcribed, expressed TCRB transcripts were what got sequenced. Profiled with immunoSEQ multiplex PCR; TCRdb holds only in-frame clones, not every one. The table records hundreds of thousands of clones, 15% to 20% of them present only once. Between the trimmed V and J ends, which lost 4 bases and 1 base, there was a span of 11 bases. This CDR3 contains 14 residues. Germline assignment: CDR1 SQVTM and CDR2 ANQGSEA. The sequencing input was naive CD4+ T cells from blood. The TCR comes from a woman in her late teens or twenties in good health. The chain joins TRBV29-1 to TRBJ2-4; D is ambiguous. The CDR3 DNA sequence: TGCAGCGTTGCGCACCGGTTGGCCAAAAACATTCAGTACTTC. This encodes CSVAHRLAKNIQYF.